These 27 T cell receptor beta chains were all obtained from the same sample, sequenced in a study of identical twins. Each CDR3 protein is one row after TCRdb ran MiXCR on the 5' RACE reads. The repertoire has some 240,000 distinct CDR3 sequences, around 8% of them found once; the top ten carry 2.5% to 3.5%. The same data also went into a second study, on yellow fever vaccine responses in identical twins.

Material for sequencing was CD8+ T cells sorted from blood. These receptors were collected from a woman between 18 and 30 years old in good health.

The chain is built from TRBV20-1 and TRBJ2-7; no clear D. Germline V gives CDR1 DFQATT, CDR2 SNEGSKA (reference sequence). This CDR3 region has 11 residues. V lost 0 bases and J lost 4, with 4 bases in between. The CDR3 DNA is TGCAGTGCTAGAGATCAGTACGAGCAGTACTTC. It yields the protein CSARDQYEQYF.

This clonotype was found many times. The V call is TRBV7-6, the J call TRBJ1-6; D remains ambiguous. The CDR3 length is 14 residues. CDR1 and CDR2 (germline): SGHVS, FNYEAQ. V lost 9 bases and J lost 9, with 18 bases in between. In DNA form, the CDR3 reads TGTGCCAGTAGGCCAGACGGAGAGAGTTCACCCCTCCACTTT. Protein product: CASRPDGESSPLHF.

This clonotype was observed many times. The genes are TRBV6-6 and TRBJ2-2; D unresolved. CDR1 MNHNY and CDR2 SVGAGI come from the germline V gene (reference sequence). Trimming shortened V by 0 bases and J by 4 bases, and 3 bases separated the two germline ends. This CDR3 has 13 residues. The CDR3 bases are TGTGCCAGCAGTTACTCCCGCACCGGGGAGCTGTTTTTT. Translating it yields CASSYSRTGELFF.

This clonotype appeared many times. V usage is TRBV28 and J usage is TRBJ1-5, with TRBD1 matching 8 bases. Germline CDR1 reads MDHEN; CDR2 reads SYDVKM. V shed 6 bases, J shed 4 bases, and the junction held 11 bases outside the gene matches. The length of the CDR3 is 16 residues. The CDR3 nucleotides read TGTGCCAGCAGCCTAAACCCAGGACAGGGAAATCAGCCCCAGCATTTT. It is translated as CASSLNPGQGNQPQHF.

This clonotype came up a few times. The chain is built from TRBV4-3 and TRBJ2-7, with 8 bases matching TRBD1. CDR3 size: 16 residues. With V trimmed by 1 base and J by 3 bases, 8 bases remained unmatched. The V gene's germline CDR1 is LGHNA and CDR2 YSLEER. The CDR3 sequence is CASSQGTGTRGYEQYF. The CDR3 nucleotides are TGCGCCAGCAGCCAAGGGACAGGGACCCGGGGCTACGAGCAGTACTTC.

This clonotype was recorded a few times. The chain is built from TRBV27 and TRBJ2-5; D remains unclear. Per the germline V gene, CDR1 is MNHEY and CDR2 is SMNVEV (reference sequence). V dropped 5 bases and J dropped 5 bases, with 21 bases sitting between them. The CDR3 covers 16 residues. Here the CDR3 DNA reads TGTGCCAGCAGTACCCCGTACGGCGACTCCTCGGAGACCCAGTACTTC. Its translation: CASSTPYGDSSETQYF.

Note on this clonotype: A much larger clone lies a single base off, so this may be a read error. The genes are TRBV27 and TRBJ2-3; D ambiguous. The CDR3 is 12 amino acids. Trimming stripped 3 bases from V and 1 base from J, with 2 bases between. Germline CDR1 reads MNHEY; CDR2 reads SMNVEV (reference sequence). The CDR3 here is CASSFRTDTQYF. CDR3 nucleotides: TGTGCCAGCAGTTTCCGCACAGATACGCAGTATTTT.

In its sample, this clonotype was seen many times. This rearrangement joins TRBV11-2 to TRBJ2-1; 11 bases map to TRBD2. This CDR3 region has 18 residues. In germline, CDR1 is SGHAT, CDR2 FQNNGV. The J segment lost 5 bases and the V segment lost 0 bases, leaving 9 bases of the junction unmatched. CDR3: CASSLDHSGRADDNEQFF. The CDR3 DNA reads TGTGCCAGCAGCTTAGATCATAGCGGGAGGGCCGATGACAATGAGCAGTTCTTC.

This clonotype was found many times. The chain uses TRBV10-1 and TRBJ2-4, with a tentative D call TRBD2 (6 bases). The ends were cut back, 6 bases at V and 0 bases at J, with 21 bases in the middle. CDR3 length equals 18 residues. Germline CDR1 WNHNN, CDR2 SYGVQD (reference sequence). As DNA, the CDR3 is TGCGCCAGCAGGGCGGGACGTAAGAGGATACTAGCCAAAAACATTCAGTACTTC. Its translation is CASRAGRKRILAKNIQYF.

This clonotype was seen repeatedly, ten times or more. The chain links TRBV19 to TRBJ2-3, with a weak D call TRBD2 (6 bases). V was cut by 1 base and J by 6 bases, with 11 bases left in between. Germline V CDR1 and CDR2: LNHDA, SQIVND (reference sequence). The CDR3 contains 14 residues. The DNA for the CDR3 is TGTGCCAGTAGTATAGCCGGAGGGCTCGATACGCAGTATTTT. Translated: CASSIAGGLDTQYF.

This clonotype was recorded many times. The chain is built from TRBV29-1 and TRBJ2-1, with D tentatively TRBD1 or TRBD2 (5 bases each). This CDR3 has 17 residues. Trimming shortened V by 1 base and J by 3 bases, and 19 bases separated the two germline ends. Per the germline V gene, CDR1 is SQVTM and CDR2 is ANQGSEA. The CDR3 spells CSVEVIVGAGYYNEQFF. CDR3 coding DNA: TGCAGCGTTGAAGTTATTGTTGGGGCGGGTTACTACAATGAGCAGTTCTTC.

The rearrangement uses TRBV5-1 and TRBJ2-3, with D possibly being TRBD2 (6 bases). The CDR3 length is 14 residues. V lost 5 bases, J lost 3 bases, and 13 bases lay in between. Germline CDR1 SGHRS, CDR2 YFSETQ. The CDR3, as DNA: TGCGCCAGCAGAGAACCGGGACTTACAGATACGCAGTATTTT. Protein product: CASREPGLTDTQYF.

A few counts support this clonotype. The CDR3 nucleotides read TGCGCCAGCAGCTTGGGTGGGCCTCCGGGACTAGCGGGGTTCGAGCAGTACTTC. Its protein is CASSLGGPPGLAGFEQYF. The genes are TRBV5-1 and TRBJ2-7, with 13 bases identical to TRBD2. After removal of 0 bases from V and 6 bases from J, the junction contained 12 bases not matched to a gene. The length of the CDR3 is 18 residues. CDR1 and CDR2 (germline): SGHRS, YFSETQ.

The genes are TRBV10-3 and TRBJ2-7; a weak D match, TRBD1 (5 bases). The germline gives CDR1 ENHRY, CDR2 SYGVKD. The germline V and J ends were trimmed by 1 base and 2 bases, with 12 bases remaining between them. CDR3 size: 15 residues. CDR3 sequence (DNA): TGTGCCATCAGTGAGTTAGGGGAAGGGGCCTACGAGCAGTACTTC. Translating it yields CAISELGEGAYEQYF.

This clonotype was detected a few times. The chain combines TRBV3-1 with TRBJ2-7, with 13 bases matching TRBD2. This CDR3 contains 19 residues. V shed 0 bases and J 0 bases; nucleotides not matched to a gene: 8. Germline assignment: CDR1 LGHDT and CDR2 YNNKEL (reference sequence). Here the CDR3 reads CASSQERLAGGASSYEQYF. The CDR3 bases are TGTGCCAGCAGCCAAGAAAGACTAGCGGGGGGTGCAAGCTCCTACGAGCAGTACTTC.

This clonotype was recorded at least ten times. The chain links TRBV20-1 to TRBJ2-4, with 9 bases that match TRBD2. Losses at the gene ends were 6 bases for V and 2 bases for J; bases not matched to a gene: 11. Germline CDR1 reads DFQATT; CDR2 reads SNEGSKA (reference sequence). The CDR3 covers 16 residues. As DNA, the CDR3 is TGCAGTGCGCAAAGCAGCGGGAGGAAATCCAAAAACATTCAGTACTTC. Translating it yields CSAQSSGRKSKNIQYF.

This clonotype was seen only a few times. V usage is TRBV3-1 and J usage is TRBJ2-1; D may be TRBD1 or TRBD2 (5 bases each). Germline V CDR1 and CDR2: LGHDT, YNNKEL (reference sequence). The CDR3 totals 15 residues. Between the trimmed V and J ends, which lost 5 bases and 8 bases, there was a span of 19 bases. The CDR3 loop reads CASSYQGDQFDEQFF. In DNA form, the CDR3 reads TGTGCCAGCAGCTATCAAGGGGACCAATTCGATGAGCAGTTCTTC.

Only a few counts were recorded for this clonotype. CDR3 DNA: TGTGCCAGCAGTTTAAGAGCGGGAGTGGCCTACGAGCAGTACTTC. This gives the protein CASSLRAGVAYEQYF. The chain is built from TRBV27 and TRBJ2-7, with 8 bases that match TRBD2. With 2 bases clipped from V and 2 bases from J, the junction kept 5 bases outside the gene matches. Germline V gene lookup returns CDR1 MNHEY and CDR2 SMNVEV (reference sequence). This CDR3 has 15 amino acids.

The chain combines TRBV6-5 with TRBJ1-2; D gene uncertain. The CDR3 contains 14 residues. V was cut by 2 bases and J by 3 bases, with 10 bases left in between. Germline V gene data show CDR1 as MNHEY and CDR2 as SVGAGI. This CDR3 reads CASSYGGRDYGYTF. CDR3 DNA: TGTGCCAGCAGTTACGGCGGCAGAGACTATGGCTACACCTTC.

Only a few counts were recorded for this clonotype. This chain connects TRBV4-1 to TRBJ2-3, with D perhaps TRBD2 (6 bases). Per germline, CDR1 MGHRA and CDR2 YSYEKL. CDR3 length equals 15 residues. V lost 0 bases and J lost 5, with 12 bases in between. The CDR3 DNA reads TGCGCCAGCAGCCAAGAACCGGGACTGGGAGATACGCAGTATTTT. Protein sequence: CASSQEPGLGDTQYF.

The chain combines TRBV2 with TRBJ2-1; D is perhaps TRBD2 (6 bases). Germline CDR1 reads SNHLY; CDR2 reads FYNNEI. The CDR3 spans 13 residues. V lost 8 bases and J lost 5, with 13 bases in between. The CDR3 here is CASWSREDNEQFF. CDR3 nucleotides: TGTGCCAGCTGGAGTAGGGAGGACAATGAGCAGTTCTTC.

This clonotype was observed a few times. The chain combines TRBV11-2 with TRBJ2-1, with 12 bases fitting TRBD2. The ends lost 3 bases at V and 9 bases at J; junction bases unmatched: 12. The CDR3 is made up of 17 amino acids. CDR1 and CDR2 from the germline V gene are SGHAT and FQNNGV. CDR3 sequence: CASSFPQTSGSQGEQFF. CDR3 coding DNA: TGTGCCAGCAGCTTTCCCCAGACTAGCGGGAGTCAGGGTGAGCAGTTCTTC.

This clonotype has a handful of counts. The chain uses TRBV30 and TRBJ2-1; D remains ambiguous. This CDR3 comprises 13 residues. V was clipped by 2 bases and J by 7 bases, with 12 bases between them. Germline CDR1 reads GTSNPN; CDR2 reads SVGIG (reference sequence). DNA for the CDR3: TGTGCCTGGAGTATTTCGGGTGTGAATGAGCAGTTCTTC. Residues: CAWSISGVNEQFF.

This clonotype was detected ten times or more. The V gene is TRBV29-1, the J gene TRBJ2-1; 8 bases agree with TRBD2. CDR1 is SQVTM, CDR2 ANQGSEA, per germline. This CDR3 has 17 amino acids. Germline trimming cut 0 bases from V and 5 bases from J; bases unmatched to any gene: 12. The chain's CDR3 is CSVEDWWREEKHNEQFF. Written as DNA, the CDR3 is TGCAGCGTTGAAGATTGGTGGCGGGAGGAGAAACACAATGAGCAGTTCTTC.

In DNA form, the CDR3 reads TGCAGTGCCGGGAGGGCCTGGGAGACCCAGTACTTC. Encoded protein: CSAGRAWETQYF. J is TRBJ2-5 and V is TRBV20-1; 8 bases line up with TRBD2. V trimming: 6 bases; J trimming: 5 bases; junction bases outside the gene matches: 5. CDR3 length: 12 residues. CDR1 DFQATT and CDR2 SNEGSKA come from the germline V gene (reference sequence).

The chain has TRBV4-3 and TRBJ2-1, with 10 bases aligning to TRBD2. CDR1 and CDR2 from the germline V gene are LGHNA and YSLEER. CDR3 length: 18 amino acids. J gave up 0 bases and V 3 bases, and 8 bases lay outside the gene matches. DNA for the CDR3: TGCGCCAGCAGCCACGCGACCCCTAGCGGGAGCTCCTACAATGAGCAGTTCTTC. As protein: CASSHATPSGSSYNEQFF.

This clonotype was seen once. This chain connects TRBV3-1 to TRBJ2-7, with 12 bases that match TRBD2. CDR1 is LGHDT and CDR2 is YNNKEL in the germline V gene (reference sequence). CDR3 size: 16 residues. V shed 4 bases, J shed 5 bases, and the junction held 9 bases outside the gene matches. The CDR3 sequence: CASSPVLAGGPDEQYF. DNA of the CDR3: TGTGCCAGCAGCCCCGTCCTAGCGGGAGGGCCCGACGAGCAGTACTTC.